Following are 17 T cell receptor beta chains from one sample sequenced in a study of T cells in women clearing cervical HPV infection. Sequencing used immunoSEQ multiplex PCR; TCRdb keeps in-frame clones, though not all of them. Here the sample table reports about 8,400 clones. Sequenced input: blood buffy coat. The receptors come from a woman between 18 and 70 years old with a cervical HPV16 infection that either progressed to CIN3+ or cleared (not recorded which).

In regard to this clone: The read falls 3 residues short of the CDR3 end, and the missing part is taken from the germline J gene. The chain employs TRBV7-9 and TRBJ2-7, with D possibly TRBD1 on 6 matching bases. Germline-derived CDR1 and CDR2 are SEHNR and FQNEAQ (reference sequence). CDR3 size: 14 residues. Trimming took 2 bases from V and 6 from J, leaving 14 bases between them. The part of the CDR3 DNA that was read is TGTGCCAGCAGCTTAACTCGCAGGGGTCTCGAG. Translation: CASSLTRRGLE. The complete CDR3 protein is CASSLTRRGLEQYF.

Considering frequency, this clone is medium-sized. With the read ending 3 residues before the CDR3 end, the germline J gene is used to fill in that end. The chain uses TRBV5-4 and TRBJ2-3; D is tentatively TRBD1 or TRBD2 (5 bases each). This CDR3 has 15 amino acids. Trimming left V 4 bases short and J 2 bases short, with 14 bases between. Germline assignment: CDR1 SGHNT and CDR2 YYREEE (reference sequence). CDR3 DNA (partial): TGTGCCAGCAGCGGAGGACAAATACTCACAGATACG. It is translated as CASSGGQILTDT. The entire CDR3 sequence reads CASSGGQILTDTQYF.

With respect to this clone: The germline gene is not matched at one end of the junction; a read error may be the cause. The CDR3 end falls 3 residues outside the read, so it is completed with the germline J gene. The chain carries TRBV7-7 and TRBJ1-2; D is perhaps TRBD1 (5 bases). The CDR3 runs to 15 residues. Germline V lookup: CDR1 SSHAT, CDR2 FNYEAQ (reference sequence). CDR3 residues: CASSPGRGGTGDYTF. The CDR3 bases that were read are TGTGCTAGCAGTCCCGGACGGGGGGGGACTGGGGAC.

As to this clone: The read is 3 residues too short to cover the CDR3 end, so that end is filled in from the germline J gene. The chain recombines TRBV4-1 with TRBJ2-7; D gene unclear. CDR3 size: 13 residues. Trimming left V 1 base short and J 5 bases short, with 9 bases between. Per the germline V gene, CDR1 is MGHRA and CDR2 is YSYEKL. The part of the CDR3 DNA that was read is TGCGCCAGCAGCCAAGGCTCCGCGGACGAG. Protein: CASSQGSADE. The whole CDR3 reads CASSQGSADEQYF.

Note on this clone: The CDR3 end is not reached by the read, which stops 3 residues before it; the germline J gene fills it in. The chain couples TRBV7-9 to TRBJ2-2; 8 nucleotides align to TRBD1. Per the germline V gene, CDR1 is SEHNR and CDR2 is FQNEAQ (reference sequence). The CDR3 consists of 15 residues. CDR3 DNA, as far as it was read: TGTGCCAGCAGCTTCCAAACAGGGGGTCGGTCACCG. Translating gives CASSFQTGGRSP. The whole CDR3 sequence reads CASSFQTGGRSPLFF.

About this clone: The read ends 3 residues shy of where the CDR3 ends; the end is completed using the germline J gene. The chain recombines TRBV7-2 with TRBJ2-1; D gene uncertain. The CDR3 spans 11 residues. V was pared by 5 bases and J by 8 bases, with 7 bases between. Germline V gene sequence: CDR1 SGHTA, CDR2 FQGNSA. CDR3 DNA (partial): TGTGCCAGCAGCGCTTACTATGAG. Protein product: CASSAYYE. The whole CDR3 region reads CASSAYYEQFF.

Concerning this clone: The read ends 3 residues early relative to the CDR3; the germline J gene fills the gap. This sequence joins TRBV5-6 and TRBJ1-2; D is perhaps TRBD1 (6 bases). Germline CDR1 SGHDT, CDR2 YYEEEE. V was pared by 4 bases and J by 5 bases, with 12 bases between. The CDR3 is 13 residues long. The sequenced part of the CDR3 DNA is TGTGCCAGCAGCCAACGAGGGGGATATGGC. It yields the protein CASSQRGGYG. The CDR3, in full, reads CASSQRGGYGYTF.

Turning to this clone: The CDR3 extends 3 residues past the end of the read, so its final part is completed from the germline J gene. The chain links TRBV7-9 to TRBJ2-3; TRBD2 matches 12 bases. There are 15 residues in the CDR3. The germline V gene has CDR1 SEHNR and CDR2 FQNEAQ (reference sequence). Incomplete CDR3 DNA: TGTGCCAGCAGCTTTCTAGCGGGGGGGCTTGAGACG. Encoded protein: CASSFLAGGLET. The full CDR3 sequence reads CASSFLAGGLETQYF.

As for this clone: The read is 3 residues too short to cover the CDR3 end, so that end is filled in from the germline J gene. The rearrangement links TRBV5-4 to TRBJ2-5, with a tentative D call TRBD1 (6 bases). V dropped 5 bases and J dropped 5 bases, with 13 bases sitting between them. This CDR3 comprises 13 residues. Germline V gene lookup returns CDR1 SGHNT and CDR2 YYREEE (reference sequence). The DNA read from the CDR3 is TGTGCCAGCAGATTTACAGGGCGGGAGACC. Translated, it gives CASRFTGRET. The full-length CDR3 reads as CASRFTGRETQYF.

CDR3 DNA (partial): TGTGCCAGCAGTGGGAGAACAGGGTTCAATCAGCCT. It is translated as CASSGRTGFNQP. The whole CDR3 protein is CASSGRTGFNQPQYF. The chain carries TRBV6-1 and TRBJ2-4; tentatively, D is TRBD1 (6 bases). Coverage ceases 3 residues before the CDR3 finishes, and the germline J gene fills in the end. The germline CDR1 and CDR2 sequences are MNHNS and SASEGT. The CDR3 is made up of 15 amino acids.

Turning to this clone: The read ends 3 residues early relative to the CDR3; the germline J gene fills the gap. The V gene is TRBV19, the J gene TRBJ2-4, with a tentative D call TRBD1 (7 bases). CDR1 is LNHDA, CDR2 SQIVND, per germline (reference sequence). The CDR3 runs to 15 residues. Partial CDR3 DNA: TGTGCCAGTAGTATCACCCAGGGGGGTACTCCGGGT. Encoded protein: CASSITQGGTPG. From start to end, the CDR3 is CASSITQGGTPGQYF. The full variable domain, with the rest looked up from reference TRBV19 and TRBJ2-4, is DGGITQSPKYLFRKEGQNVTLSCEQNLNHDAMYWYRQDPGQGLRLIYYSQIVNDFQKGDIAEGYSVSREKKESFPLTVTSAQKNPTAFYLCASSITQGGTPGQYFGAGTRLSVL.

About this clone itself: Read coverage stops 3 residues before the CDR3 terminus; the germline J gene supplies the remainder. The chain is built from TRBV5-8 and TRBJ1-4; D is perhaps TRBD1 (5 bases). Trimming shortened V by 2 bases and J by 8 bases, and 16 bases separated the two germline ends. The CDR3 covers 15 residues. Germline V gene lookup returns CDR1 SGHTS and CDR2 YDEGEE. The covered CDR3 bases are TGTGCCAGCAGCTTACGCGGGGCCTCAGGCGAAAAA. It encodes CASSLRGASGEK. The full CDR3 protein is CASSLRGASGEKLFF.

Remarks on this clone: The CDR3 is cut off 3 residues early in the read; its end comes from the germline J gene. This rearrangement joins TRBV7-9 to TRBJ1-2; TRBD1 agrees at 9 bases. The CDR3 has 13 amino acids. The germline V gene encodes CDR1 SEHNR and CDR2 FQNEAQ (reference sequence). CDR3 amino acids: CASRTGGKGGYTF. CDR3 DNA, as far as it was read: TGTGCCAGCAGGACAGGGGGAAAGGGGGGC.

In regard to this clone: The read stops 3 residues short of the end of the CDR3; the missing end is completed from the germline J gene. The V call is TRBV4-2, the J call TRBJ2-3; 10 positions match TRBD1. V trimming: 1 base; J trimming: 4 bases; junction bases outside the gene matches: 5. CDR3 length: 16 amino acids. CDR1 and CDR2 from the germline V gene are LGHNA and YNFKEQ. The CDR3 spells CASSQVRQGAADTQYF. Partial CDR3 DNA: TGTGCCAGCAGCCAAGTAAGACAGGGGGCGGCAGATACG.

As for this clone: The read comes to an end 3 residues before the CDR3 does, leaving the germline J gene to fill in the end. The genes are TRBV29-1 and TRBJ2-7; D is perhaps TRBD1 (6 bases). Trimming removed 2 bases at V and 2 bases at J, with 10 bases between. Looked up from germline, CDR1 is SQVTM and CDR2 is ANQGSEA. The CDR3 covers 13 residues. The CDR3 protein is CSVEKDRPYEQYF. The CDR3 DNA, read in part, is TGCAGCGTTGAAAAAGACAGGCCCTACGAG.

Concerning this clone: The observed sequence ends 3 residues before the CDR3 terminus, with the missing tail filled in from the germline J gene. The chain combines TRBV20-1 with TRBJ1-2; D possibly corresponds to TRBD1 (6 bases). CDR1 and CDR2 from the germline V gene are DFQATT and SNEGSKA (reference sequence). The V gene lost 3 bases and the J gene lost 2 bases, with 10 bases spanning the gap. The CDR3 extends over 13 amino acids. CDR3 region: CSASRTENYGYTF. The covered CDR3 bases are TGCAGTGCTAGTAGGACAGAAAACTATGGC.

As to this clone: The CDR3 end lies 3 residues beyond the end of the read and is filled in from the germline J gene. The chain combines TRBV14 with TRBJ2-3; D is undetermined. Germline V CDR1 and CDR2: SGHDN, FVKESK. The CDR3 covers 13 residues. Trimming took 3 bases from V and 5 from J, leaving 9 bases between them. The CDR3 loop reads CASSQAQGDTQYF. The sequenced part of the CDR3 DNA is TGTGCCAGCAGCCAGGCACAAGGAGATACG.